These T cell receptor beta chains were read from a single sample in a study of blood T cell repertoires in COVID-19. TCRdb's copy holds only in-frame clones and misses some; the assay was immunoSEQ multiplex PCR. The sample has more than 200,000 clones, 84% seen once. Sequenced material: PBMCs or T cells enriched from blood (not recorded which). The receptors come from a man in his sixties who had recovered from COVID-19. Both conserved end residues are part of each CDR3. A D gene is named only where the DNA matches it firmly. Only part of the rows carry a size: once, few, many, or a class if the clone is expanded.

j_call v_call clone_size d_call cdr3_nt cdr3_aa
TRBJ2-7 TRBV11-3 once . TGTGCCAGCAGCTTTGGGGCAGGGTTGTACACCGAGGTTTTC CASSFGAGLYTEVF
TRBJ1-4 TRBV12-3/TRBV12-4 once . TGTGCCAGCAGTTTAGCCCCGAATGAAAAACTGTTTTTT CASSLAPNEKLFF
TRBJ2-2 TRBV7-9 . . TGTGCCACCCTCACTCAGCGCGCGGAGAACACCGGGGAGCTGTTTTTT CATLTQRAENTGELFF
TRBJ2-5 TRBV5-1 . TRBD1 TGCGCCAGCAGCTTGGGGACAGGGGGACCCGGAGAGACCCAGTACTTC CASSLGTGGPGETQYF
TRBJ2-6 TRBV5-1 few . TGCGCCAGCAGCTTGGGGCCCTGGAGCTCTGGGGCCAACGTCCTGACTTTC CASSLGPWSSGANVLTF
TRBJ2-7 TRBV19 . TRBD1 TGTGCCAGTAGGGGACAGGGATCCTACGAGCAGTACTTC CASRGQGSYEQYF
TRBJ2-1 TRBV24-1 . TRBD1 TGTGCCACCAGTGACGCGGGACAGGCTAGCTCCTACAATGAGCAGTTCTTC CATSDAGQASSYNEQFF
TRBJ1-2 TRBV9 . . TGTGCCAGCAGCCATAGCCCCGCTCGCTCGGTAGACTCCCTCTATGGCTACACCTTC CASSHSPARSVDSLYGYTF
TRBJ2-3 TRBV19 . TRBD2 TGTGCCAGTAGTATACTGGGACTAGGCGCAGATACGCAGTATTTT CASSILGLGADTQYF
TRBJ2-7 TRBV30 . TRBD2 TGTGCCTGGAGTGGGGGGAGGGGCGAGCAGTACTTC CAWSGGRGEQYF
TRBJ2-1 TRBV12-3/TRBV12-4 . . TGTGCCAGCAAGACGGGTTACAATGAGCAGTTCTTC CASKTGYNEQFF
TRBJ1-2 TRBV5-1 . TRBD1 TGCGCCAGCACCCCCCGGACAGGGAGCTATGGCTACACCTTC CASTPRTGSYGYTF
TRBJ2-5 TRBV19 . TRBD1 TGTGCCAGTTCGACAGGGTACGGGACCCAGTACTTC CASSTGYGTQYF
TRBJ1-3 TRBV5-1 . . TGCGCCAGCAGCTTGGGCGTGAGCTCTGGAAACACCATATATTTT CASSLGVSSGNTIYF
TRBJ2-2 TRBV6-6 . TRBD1 TGTGCCAGCAGCTCGACAGGGGCGAACACCGGGGAGCTGTTTTTT CASSSTGANTGELFF
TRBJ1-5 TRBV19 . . TGTGCCAGTAGGTATGTGGGACACGAGAAGCGCAATCAGCCCCAGCATTTT CASRYVGHEKRNQPQHF
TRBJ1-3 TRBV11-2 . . TGTGCCAGCAGCTTCGGGACATACGATGGAAACACCATATATTTT CASSFGTYDGNTIYF
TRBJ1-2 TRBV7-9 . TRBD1 TGTGCCAGCAGCCCCCCGGGACAGGGGAGCTATGGCTACACCTTC CASSPPGQGSYGYTF
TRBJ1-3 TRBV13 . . TGTGCCAGCAGCCGAGGACTTGACACCATATATTTT CASSRGLDTIYF
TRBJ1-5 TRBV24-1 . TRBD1 TGTGCCACCAGTGATTCCGGACAGGGGACTATAAGCAATCAGCCCCAGCATTTT CATSDSGQGTISNQPQHF
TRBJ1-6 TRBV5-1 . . TGCGCCAGCAGCTTGGAGCCCCTTTCACCCCTCCACTTT CASSLEPLSPLHF
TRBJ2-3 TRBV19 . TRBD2 TGTGCCAGTAGTCAATTGCGGGGGGCCACAGATACGCAGTATTTT CASSQLRGATDTQYF
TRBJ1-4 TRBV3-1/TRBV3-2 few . TGTGCCAGCAGCCAAGACAGGGGATCGGATGAAAAACTGTTTTTT CASSQDRGSDEKLFF
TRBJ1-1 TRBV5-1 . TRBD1 TGCGCCAGCAGCCAGGGACAGGGCGGCATCACTGAAGCTTTCTTT CASSQGQGGITEAFF
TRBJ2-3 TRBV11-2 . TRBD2 TGTGCCACCGGAGCGGGGGGCAGCACAGATACGCAGTATTTT CATGAGGSTDTQYF
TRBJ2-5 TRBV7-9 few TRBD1 TGTGCCAGCAGCTTCCCAGGACAGGGAGTATTCCAGTACTTC CASSFPGQGVFQYF
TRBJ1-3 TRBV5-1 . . TGCGCCAGCAGCTTGGCGGGTCTTTCTGGAAACACCATATATTTT CASSLAGLSGNTIYF
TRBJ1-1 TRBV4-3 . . TGCGCCAGCAGCCAAGATTTCATGAACACTGAAGCTTTCTTT CASSQDFMNTEAFF
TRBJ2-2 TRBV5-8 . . TGTGCCAGCAGCTGGGGGGAGGGGACACCGTCCACCGGGGAGCTGTTTTTT CASSWGEGTPSTGELFF
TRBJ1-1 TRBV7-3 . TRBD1 TGTGCCAGCAGCTTAAGGGGACAGGGTTTCCCTGAAGCTTTCTTT CASSLRGQGFPEAFF
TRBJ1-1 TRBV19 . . TGTGCCAGTAGCCGGCCTGGGGGAGGCGAAGCTTTCTTT CASSRPGGGEAFF
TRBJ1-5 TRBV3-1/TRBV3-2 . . TGTGCCAGCAGCCTCGGAGGAGGGGACGTTCAGCCCCAGCATTTT CASSLGGGDVQPQHF
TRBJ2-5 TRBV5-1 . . TGCGCCAGCAGCTTGGTAGCGGCGAGGGTCGGAGAGACCCAGTACTTC CASSLVAARVGETQYF
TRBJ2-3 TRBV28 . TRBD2 TGTGCCAGCAGTTTAGGCGGTAGCGGGGGCCGGCGAGGTACGCAGTATTTT CASSLGGSGGRRGTQYF
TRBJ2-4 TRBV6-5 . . TGTGCCAGCAGCCCCGGGACTCGGAAAAACATTCAGTACTTC CASSPGTRKNIQYF
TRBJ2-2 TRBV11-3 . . TGTGCCAGCAGCCTATCCGGGACAAGGGGGAACACCGGGGAGCTGTTTTTT CASSLSGTRGNTGELFF
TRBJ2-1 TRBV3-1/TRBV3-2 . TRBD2 TGTGCCAGCAGCCAAGATGTTACTAGCGGGGGGTCTTCCTACAATGAGCAGTTCTTC CASSQDVTSGGSSYNEQFF
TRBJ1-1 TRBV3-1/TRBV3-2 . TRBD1 TGTGCCAGCAGCCAGATCCGGGACAGGGGACGCAACACTGAAGCTTTCTTT CASSQIRDRGRNTEAFF
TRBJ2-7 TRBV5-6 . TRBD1 TGTGCCAGCAGCTCAACAACTATAGGACAGGGGTCCACCTACGAGCAGTACTTC CASSSTTIGQGSTYEQYF
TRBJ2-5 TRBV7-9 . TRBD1 TGTGCCAGCAGCTACGGACAGGGGATTCACCAAGAGACCCAGTACTTC CASSYGQGIHQETQYF